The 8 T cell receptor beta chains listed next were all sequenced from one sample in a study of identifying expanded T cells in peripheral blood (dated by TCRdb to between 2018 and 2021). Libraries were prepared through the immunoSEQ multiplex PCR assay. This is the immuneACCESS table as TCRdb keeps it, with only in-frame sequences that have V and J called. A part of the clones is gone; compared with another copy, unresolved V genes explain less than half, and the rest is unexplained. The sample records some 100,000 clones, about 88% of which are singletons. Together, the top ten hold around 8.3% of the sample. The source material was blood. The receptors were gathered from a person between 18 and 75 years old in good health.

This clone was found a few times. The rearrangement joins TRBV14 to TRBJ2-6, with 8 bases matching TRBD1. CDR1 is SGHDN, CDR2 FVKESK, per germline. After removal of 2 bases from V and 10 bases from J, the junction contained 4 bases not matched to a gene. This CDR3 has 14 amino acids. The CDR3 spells CASSQITGGNVLTF. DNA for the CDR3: TGTGCCAGCAGCCAAATCACAGGGGGTAACGTCCTGACTTTC.

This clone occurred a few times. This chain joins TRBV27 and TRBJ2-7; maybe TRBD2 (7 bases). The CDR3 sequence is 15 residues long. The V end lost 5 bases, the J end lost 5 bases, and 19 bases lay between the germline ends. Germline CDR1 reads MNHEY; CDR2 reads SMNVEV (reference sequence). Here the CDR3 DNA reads TGTGCCAGCAGTGATCAGGGGAGGGTTTTTGACGAGCAGTACTTC. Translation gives CASSDQGRVFDEQYF.

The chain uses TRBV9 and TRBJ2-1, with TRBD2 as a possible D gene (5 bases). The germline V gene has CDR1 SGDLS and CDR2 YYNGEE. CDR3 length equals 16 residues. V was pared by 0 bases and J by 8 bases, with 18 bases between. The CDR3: CASSVDRLPAGDEQFF. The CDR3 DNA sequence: TGTGCCAGCAGCGTAGATAGACTACCGGCGGGCGATGAGCAGTTCTTC.

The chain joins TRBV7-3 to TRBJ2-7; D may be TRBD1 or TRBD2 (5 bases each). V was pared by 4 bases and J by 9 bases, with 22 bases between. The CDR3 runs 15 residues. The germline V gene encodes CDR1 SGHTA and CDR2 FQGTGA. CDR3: CASSSTPGPGIGQYF. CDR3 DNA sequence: TGTGCCAGCAGCTCCACTCCGGGACCCGGGATAGGGCAGTACTTC.

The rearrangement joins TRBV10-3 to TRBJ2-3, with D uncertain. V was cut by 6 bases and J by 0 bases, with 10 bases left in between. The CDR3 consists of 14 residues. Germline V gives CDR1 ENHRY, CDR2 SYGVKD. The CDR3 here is CAISPRLSTDTQYF. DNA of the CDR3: TGTGCCATCAGCCCCAGACTTAGCACAGATACGCAGTATTTT.

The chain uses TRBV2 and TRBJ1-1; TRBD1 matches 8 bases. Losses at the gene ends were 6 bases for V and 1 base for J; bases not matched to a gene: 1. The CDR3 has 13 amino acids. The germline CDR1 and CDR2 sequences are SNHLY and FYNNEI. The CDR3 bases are TGTGCCAGCAGGGGACAGGCGAACACTGAAGCTTTCTTT. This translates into CASRGQANTEAFF.

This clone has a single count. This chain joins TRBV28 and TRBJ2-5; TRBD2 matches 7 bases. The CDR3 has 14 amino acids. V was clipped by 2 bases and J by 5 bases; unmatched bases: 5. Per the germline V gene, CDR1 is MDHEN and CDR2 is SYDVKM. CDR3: CASSLAGDGETQYF. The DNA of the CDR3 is TGTGCCAGCAGTTTAGCGGGAGATGGGGAGACCCAGTACTTC.

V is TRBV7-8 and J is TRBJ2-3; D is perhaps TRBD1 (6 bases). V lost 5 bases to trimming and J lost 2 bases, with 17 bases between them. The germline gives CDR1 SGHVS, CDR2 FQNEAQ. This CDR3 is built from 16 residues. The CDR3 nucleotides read TGTGCCAGCAGCCTCTGGACAGACCCAGCCACAGATACGCAGTATTTT. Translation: CASSLWTDPATDTQYF.